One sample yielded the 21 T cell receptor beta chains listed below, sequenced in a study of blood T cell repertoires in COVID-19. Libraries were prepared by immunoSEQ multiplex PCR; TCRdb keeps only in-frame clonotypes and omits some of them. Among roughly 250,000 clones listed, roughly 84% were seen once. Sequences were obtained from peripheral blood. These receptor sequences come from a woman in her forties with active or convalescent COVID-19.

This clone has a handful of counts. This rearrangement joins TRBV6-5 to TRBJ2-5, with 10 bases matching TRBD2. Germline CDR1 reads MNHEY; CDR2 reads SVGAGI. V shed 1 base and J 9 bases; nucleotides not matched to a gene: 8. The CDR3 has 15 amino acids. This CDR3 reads CASSYFPGLARAQYF. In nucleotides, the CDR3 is TGTGCCAGCAGTTACTTCCCGGGACTAGCGAGGGCCCAGTACTTC.

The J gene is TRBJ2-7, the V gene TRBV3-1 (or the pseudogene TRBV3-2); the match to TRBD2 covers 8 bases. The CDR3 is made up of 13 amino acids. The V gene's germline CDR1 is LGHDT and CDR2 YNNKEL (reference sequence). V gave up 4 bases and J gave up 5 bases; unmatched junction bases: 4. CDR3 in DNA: TGTGCCAGCAGCCTCGCGGGGGGTCACGAGCAGTACTTC. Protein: CASSLAGGHEQYF.

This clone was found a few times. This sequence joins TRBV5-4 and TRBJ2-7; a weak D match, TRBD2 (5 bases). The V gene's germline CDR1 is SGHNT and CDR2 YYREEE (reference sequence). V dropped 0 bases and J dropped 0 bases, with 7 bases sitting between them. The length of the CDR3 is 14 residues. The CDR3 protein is CASSLGGSSYEQYF. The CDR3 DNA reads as TGTGCCAGCAGCTTGGGAGGGAGCTCCTACGAGCAGTACTTC. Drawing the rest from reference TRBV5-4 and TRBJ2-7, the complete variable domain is ETGVTQSPTHLIKTRGQQVTLRCSSQSGHNTVSWYQQALGQGPQFIFQYYREEENGRGNFPPRFSGLQFPNYSSELNVNALELDDSALYLCASSLGGSSYEQYFGPGTRLTVT.

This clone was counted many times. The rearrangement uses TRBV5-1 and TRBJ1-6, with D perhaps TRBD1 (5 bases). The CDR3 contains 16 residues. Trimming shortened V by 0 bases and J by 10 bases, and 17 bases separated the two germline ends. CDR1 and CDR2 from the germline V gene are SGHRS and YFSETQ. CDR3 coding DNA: TGCGCCAGCAGCTTGGGCCCTGGCAGGGTCGGGTCACCCCTCCACTTT. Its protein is CASSLGPGRVGSPLHF.

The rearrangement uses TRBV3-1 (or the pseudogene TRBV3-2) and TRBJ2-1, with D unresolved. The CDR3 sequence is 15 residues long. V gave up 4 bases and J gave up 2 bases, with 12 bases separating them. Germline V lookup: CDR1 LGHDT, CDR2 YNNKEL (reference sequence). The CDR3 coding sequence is TGTGCCAGCAGCCTACCCCGAACTACCTACAATGAGCAGTTCTTC. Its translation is CASSLPRTTYNEQFF.

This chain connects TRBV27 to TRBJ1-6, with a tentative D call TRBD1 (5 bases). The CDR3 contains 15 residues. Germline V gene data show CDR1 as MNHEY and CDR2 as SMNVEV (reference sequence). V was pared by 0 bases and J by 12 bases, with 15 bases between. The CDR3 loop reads CASSLSGGASGPLHF. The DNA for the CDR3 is TGTGCCAGCAGTTTATCGGGCGGGGCCTCGGGACCCCTCCACTTT.

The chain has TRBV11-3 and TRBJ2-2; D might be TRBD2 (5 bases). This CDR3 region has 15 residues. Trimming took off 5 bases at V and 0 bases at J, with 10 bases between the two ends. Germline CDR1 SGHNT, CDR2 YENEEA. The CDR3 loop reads CASSVTRANTGELFF. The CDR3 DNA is TGTGCCAGCAGCGTCACTAGGGCGAACACCGGGGAGCTGTTTTTT.

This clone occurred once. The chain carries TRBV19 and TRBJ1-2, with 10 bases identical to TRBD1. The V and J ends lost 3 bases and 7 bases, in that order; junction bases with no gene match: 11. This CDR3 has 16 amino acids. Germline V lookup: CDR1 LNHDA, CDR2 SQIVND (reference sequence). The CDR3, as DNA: TGTGCCAGTAGTATCCTACCGGGACAGGGGAGGACTGGCTACACCTTC. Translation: CASSILPGQGRTGYTF.

CDR3 coding DNA: TGTGCCAGCAAACGGGGAGTTCTAAACTATGGCTACACCTTC. Its protein is CASKRGVLNYGYTF. The chain joins TRBV28 to TRBJ1-2; D call uncertain. The CDR3 has 14 amino acids. Trimming removed 7 bases at V and 2 bases at J, with 14 bases between. Germline CDR1 reads MDHEN; CDR2 reads SYDVKM.

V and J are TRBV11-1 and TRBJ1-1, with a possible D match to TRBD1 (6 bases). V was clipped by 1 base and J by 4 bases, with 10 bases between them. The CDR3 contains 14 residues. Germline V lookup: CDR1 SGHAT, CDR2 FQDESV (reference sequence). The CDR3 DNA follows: TGTGCCAGCAGCTTAGAATCACAGGGCACTGAAGCTTTCTTT. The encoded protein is CASSLESQGTEAFF.

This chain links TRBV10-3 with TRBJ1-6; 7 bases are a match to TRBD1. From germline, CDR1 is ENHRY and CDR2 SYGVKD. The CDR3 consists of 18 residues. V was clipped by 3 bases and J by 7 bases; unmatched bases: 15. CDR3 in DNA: TGTGCCATCAGTGATTTTTTTGATAGGGGGCTGGTAAATTCACCCCTCCACTTT. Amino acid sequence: CAISDFFDRGLVNSPLHF.

CDR3 loop: CASKVSPRGPEKLFF. The CDR3 DNA follows: TGTGCCAGCAAGGTATCCCCCAGGGGGCCTGAAAAACTGTTTTTT. The chain has TRBV2 and TRBJ1-4; 8 bases line up with TRBD1. V was clipped by 7 bases and J by 7 bases; unmatched bases: 11. Germline-derived CDR1 and CDR2 are SNHLY and FYNNEI. The CDR3 loop spans 15 amino acids. Full variable domain (missing parts from reference TRBV2 and TRBJ1-4): EPEVTQTPSHQVTQMGQEVILRCVPISNHLYFYWYRQILGQKVEFLVSFYNNEISEKSEIFDDQFSVERPDGSNFTLKIRSTKLEDSAMYFCASKVSPRGPEKLFFGSGTQLSVL.

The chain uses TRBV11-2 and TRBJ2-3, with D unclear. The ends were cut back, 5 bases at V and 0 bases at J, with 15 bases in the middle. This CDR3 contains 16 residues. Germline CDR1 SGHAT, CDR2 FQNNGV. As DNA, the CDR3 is TGTGCCAGCAGCCCAAACTGGGCAACTAGCACAGATACGCAGTATTTT. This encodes CASSPNWATSTDTQYF.

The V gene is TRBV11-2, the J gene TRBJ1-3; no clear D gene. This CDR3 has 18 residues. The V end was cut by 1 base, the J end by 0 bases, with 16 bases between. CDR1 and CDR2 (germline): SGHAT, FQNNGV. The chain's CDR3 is CASSLVLRGPGSGNTIYF. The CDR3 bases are TGTGCCAGCAGCTTAGTCCTTCGTGGTCCAGGCTCTGGAAACACCATATATTTT.

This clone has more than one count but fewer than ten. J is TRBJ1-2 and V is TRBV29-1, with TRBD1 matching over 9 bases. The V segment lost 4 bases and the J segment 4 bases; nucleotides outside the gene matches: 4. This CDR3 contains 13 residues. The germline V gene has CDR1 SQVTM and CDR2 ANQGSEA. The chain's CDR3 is CSVVGDRVYGYTF. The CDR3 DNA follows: TGCAGCGTTGTAGGGGACAGGGTCTATGGCTACACCTTC.

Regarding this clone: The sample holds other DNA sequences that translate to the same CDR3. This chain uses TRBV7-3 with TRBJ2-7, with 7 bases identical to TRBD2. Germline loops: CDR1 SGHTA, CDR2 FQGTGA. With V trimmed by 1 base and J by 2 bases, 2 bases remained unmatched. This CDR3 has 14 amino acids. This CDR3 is CASSLNGGTYEQYF. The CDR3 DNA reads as TGTGCCAGCAGCTTAAACGGGGGGACCTACGAGCAGTACTTC.

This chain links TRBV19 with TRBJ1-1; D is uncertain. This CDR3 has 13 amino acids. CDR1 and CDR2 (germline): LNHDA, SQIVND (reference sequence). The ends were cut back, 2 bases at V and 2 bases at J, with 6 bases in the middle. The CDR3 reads CASSISVNTEAFF. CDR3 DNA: TGTGCCAGTAGTATATCGGTTAACACTGAAGCTTTCTTT. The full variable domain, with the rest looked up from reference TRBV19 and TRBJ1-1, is DGGITQSPKYLFRKEGQNVTLSCEQNLNHDAMYWYRQDPGQGLRLIYYSQIVNDFQKGDIAEGYSVSREKKESFPLTVTSAQKNPTAFYLCASSISVNTEAFFGQGTRLTVV.

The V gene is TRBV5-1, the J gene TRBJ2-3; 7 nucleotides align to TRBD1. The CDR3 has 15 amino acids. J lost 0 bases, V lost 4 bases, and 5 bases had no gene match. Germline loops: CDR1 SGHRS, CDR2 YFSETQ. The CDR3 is CASSMGTVSTDTQYF. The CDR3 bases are TGCGCCAGCAGCATGGGGACAGTGAGCACAGATACGCAGTATTTT. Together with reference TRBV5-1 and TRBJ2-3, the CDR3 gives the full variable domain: KAGVTQTPRYLIKTRGQQVTLSCSPISGHRSVSWYQQTPGQGLQFLFEYFSETQRNKGNFPGRFSGRQFSNSRSEMNVSTLELGDSALYLCASSMGTVSTDTQYFGPGTRLTVL.

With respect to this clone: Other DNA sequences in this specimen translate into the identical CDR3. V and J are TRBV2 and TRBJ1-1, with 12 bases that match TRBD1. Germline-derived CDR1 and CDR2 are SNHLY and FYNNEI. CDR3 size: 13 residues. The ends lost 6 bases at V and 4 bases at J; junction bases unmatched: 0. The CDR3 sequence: CASRGQGATEAFF. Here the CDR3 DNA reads TGTGCCAGCAGGGGACAGGGGGCCACTGAAGCTTTCTTT.

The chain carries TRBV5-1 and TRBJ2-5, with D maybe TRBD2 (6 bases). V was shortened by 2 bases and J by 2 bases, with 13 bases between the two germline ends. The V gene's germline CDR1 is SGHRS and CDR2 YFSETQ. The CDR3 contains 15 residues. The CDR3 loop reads CASSFPSGTQETQYF. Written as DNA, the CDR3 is TGCGCCAGCAGCTTCCCTTCAGGGACTCAAGAGACCCAGTACTTC.

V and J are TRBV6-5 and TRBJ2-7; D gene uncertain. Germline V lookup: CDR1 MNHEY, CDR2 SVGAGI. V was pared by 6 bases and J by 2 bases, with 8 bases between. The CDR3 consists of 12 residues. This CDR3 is CASSSQAYEQYV. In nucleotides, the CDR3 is TGTGCCAGCAGCTCGCAGGCCTACGAGCAGTACGTC.